This T cell receptor beta chain is from a study of blood T cell repertoires in COVID-19. At the level of the study: Italy, Spain and the United States were the sources of the convalescent and acute COVID-19 samples. The cDNA or gDNA used as material had been derived from T cells, B-cell-depleted T cells, or PBMCs.

The CDR3 runs 19 residues. TCRdb's copy holds only in-frame clones and misses some; the assay was immunoSEQ multiplex PCR. This sample has about 140,000 clones, with roughly 76% found just once. The origin of this receptor is a woman between 50 and 59 years old with active or convalescent COVID-19. The sequenced sample consisted of peripheral blood. The chain recombines TRBV21-1 with TRBJ2-1; TRBD2 is the table's D call, not checked against the DNA. TRBV21-1 is a recognized pseudogene. CDR3 coding DNA: TGTGCCAGCAGCAAATCGGAGCGGGAGGGGATGGGCCCCTACAATGAGCAGTTCTTC. Amino acids: CASSKSEREGMGPYNEQFF.